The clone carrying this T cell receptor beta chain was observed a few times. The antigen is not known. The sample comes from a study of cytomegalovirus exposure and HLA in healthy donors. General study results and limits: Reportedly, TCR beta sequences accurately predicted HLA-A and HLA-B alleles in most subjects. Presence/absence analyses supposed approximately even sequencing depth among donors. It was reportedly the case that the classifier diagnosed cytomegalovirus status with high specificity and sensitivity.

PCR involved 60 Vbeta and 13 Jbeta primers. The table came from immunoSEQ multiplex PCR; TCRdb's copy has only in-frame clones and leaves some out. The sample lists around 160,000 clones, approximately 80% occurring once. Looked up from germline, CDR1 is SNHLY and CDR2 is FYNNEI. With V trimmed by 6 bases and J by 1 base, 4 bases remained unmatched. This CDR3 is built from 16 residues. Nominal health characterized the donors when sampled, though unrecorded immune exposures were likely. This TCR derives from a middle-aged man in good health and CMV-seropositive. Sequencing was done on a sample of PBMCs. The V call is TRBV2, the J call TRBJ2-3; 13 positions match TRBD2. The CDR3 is CASRPGLAGGTDTQYF. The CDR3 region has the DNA TGTGCCAGCAGGCCCGGACTAGCGGGAGGCACAGATACGCAGTATTTT.